This T cell receptor beta chain was obtained from a study of T cell responses to AZD1222 COVID-19 vaccine. Study conclusions and caveats: CD4 TCRs associated with vaccination spanned spike, dominating at 160-218 and 743-854. Baseline serostatus was positive in only six or seven AZD1222 recipients.

Sequenced by immunoSEQ multiplex PCR; TCRdb stores in-frame clones only, minus some. The data hold more than 70,000 clones, with around 90% observed a single time. As to this clone: As yet, its antigen is unknown.

The receptor comes from an adult in good health. Sequenced here: peripheral blood, sampled on day 0 of AZD1222 vaccination.

DNA of the CDR3: TGCGCCAGCAGCTCTGGGACGGCTGAAAAACTGTTTTTT. The encoded protein is CASSSGTAEKLFF. The gene calls are TRBV5-1 and TRBJ1-4, with a possible D match to TRBD1 (5 bases). V shed 3 bases and J shed 7 bases, with 10 bases lying between them. CDR1 and CDR2 (germline): SGHRS, YFSETQ. The CDR3 sequence is 13 residues long.